This is a list of T cell receptor beta chains from one sample in a study of T cells in Graves' hyperthyroidism and ophthalmopathy. TCRdb fed the multiplex PCR reads into MiXCR, producing one record per CDR3 protein. The sample has around 540,000 distinct CDR3 sequences; under 60% are singletons. Sample: peripheral blood or thyroid tissue (not recorded which). The receptors here all came from a young woman with Graves' hyperthyroidism. Both conserved end residues are part of each CDR3. A D gene is named only where the DNA matches it firmly. The size of a clone is reported for some rows only, either as once, few or many, or as a class for expanded clones.

V gene	J gene	clone size	D gene	CDR3 DNA	CDR3 protein
TRBV2	TRBJ1-2	many	.	TGTGCCAGCAGTGAAGCCAGGACAAATATCGGCTACACCTTC	CASSEARTNIGYTF
TRBV2	TRBJ2-7	.	TRBD1	TGTGCCAGCAGTGAAGAGGTGGGACAGTCCTACGAGCAGTACTTC	CASSEEVGQSYEQYF
TRBV7-9	TRBJ2-7	.	TRBD2	TGTGCCAGCAGCCAATTCCTAGCGGGAGCTGAGCAGTACTTC	CASSQFLAGAEQYF
TRBV5-1	TRBJ2-5	.	.	TGCGCCAGCAGCTTCCCTAGCGCAGGAAAGACCCAGTACTTC	CASSFPSAGKTQYF
TRBV24-1	TRBJ1-3	many	.	TGTGCCACCAGTGGTGGCGCCAGGGACGGAAACACCATATATTTT	CATSGGARDGNTIYF
TRBV7-9	TRBJ1-1	.	TRBD1	TGTGCCAGCAGCTCATCCCCATCCGGACAGGGCGGCACTGAAGCTTTCTTT	CASSSSPSGQGGTEAFF
TRBV6-1	TRBJ1-6	.	.	TGTGCCAGCAGTGAGCTAGCGGGGGGCCTTGCTTCACCCCTCCACTTT	CASSELAGGLASPLHF
TRBV20-1	TRBJ1-1	many	.	TGCAGTGCGGGGCGACAGAACACTGAAGCTTTCTTT	CSAGRQNTEAFF
TRBV5-1	TRBJ2-5	.	.	TGCGCCAGCAGCTTGAGCCTTCTGGGAGAGACCCAGTACTTC	CASSLSLLGETQYF
TRBV10-3	TRBJ1-6	many	.	TGTGCCATCAGTCCGACAGTGCAGGGTTCACCCCTCCACTTT	CAISPTVQGSPLHF
TRBV12-3/TRBV12-4	TRBJ1-5	few	TRBD1	TGTGCCAGCAGTTCCGGGACAGGGGTTCAGCCCCAGCATTTT	CASSSGTGVQPQHF
TRBV7-9	TRBJ1-2	many	TRBD1	TGTGCCAGCAGCGGCTATGACAGGGGTAAAGGATATGGCTACACCTTC	CASSGYDRGKGYGYTF
TRBV20-1	TRBJ2-7	.	.	TGCAGTGCTAGGGGGCACGCGATGTACGAGCAGTACTTC	CSARGHAMYEQYF
TRBV7-8	TRBJ1-5	many	.	TGTGCCAGCAGCCCGAGAGGAGACAGGAATCAGCCCCAGCATTTT	CASSPRGDRNQPQHF
TRBV7-3	TRBJ2-7	.	.	TGTGCCAGCAGTTGGACGGGGGTCTCCTACGAGCAGTACTTC	CASSWTGVSYEQYF
TRBV7-2	TRBJ1-6	many	.	TGTGCCAGCAGCTTAGCCAGGGGAGGCTATTCACCCCTCCACTTT	CASSLARGGYSPLHF
TRBV29-1	TRBJ2-5	.	.	TGCAGCGTTGGGGGCAGGGGACACGCGGAGACCCAGTACTTC	CSVGGRGHAETQYF
TRBV7-3	TRBJ2-2	.	.	TGTGCCAGTCGCATGGCCACCGGGGAGCTGTTTTTT	CASRMATGELFF
TRBV25-1	TRBJ1-5	many	.	TGTGCCAGCATGGGCGGGGGGGGTAGCAATCAGCCCCAGCATTTT	CASMGGGGSNQPQHF
TRBV29-1	TRBJ1-2	.	.	TGCAGCGTGCCCGGAGGAGACTATGGCTACACCTTC	CSVPGGDYGYTF
TRBV7-9	TRBJ2-5	.	TRBD1	TGTGCCAGCAGCCAAGAGCCGACAGGGATTCTTCAAGAGACCCAGTACTTC	CASSQEPTGILQETQYF
TRBV24-1	TRBJ1-4	many	.	TGTGCCACCAGTGCTCCAGGGGATGAAAAACTGTTTTTT	CATSAPGDEKLFF
TRBV7-9	TRBJ2-5	.	.	TGTGCCAGCAGCCAATACAAGAACCAAGAGACCCAGTACTTC	CASSQYKNQETQYF
TRBV7-9	TRBJ2-7	many	TRBD2	TGTGCCAGCAGCCGACTAGCGGAGAGCTCCTACGAGCAGTACTTC	CASSRLAESSYEQYF
TRBV4-1	TRBJ2-7	.	TRBD2	TGCGCCAGCAGCCAAGTGGGGGGGACTAGCGGCGCCAGGTGG	CASSQVGGTSGARW
TRBV19	TRBJ1-5	.	.	TGTGCCAGTAGTATGGTAAGGGATAGCAATCAGCCCCAGCATTTT	CASSMVRDSNQPQHF
TRBV19	TRBJ1-6	.	.	TGTGCCAGTAGTATGGACGGGACTCGAAGCTCCTATAATTCACCCCTCCACTTT	CASSMDGTRSSYNSPLHF
TRBV7-3	TRBJ1-2	few	.	TGTGCCAGCAGTTACGGAGGGGTCGCTAGCTATGGCTACACCTTC	CASSYGGVASYGYTF
TRBV15	TRBJ1-5	many	.	TGTGCCACCAGCAGAGATAGCGGGGCTTCGCCCCAGCATTTT	CATSRDSGASPQHF
TRBV12-3/TRBV12-4	TRBJ1-6	.	.	TGTGCCAGCAGTTTAATACAGGGAGTTCCCCTCCACTTT	CASSLIQGVPLHF
TRBV12-5	TRBJ1-1	few	.	TGTGCCAGCAGTTATCGTGACAAGAACACTGAAGCTTTCTTT	CASSYRDKNTEAFF
TRBV7-6	TRBJ2-3	.	TRBD2	TGTGCCAGCAGCTTACGGGGGGTCACAGATACGCAGTATTTT	CASSLRGVTDTQYF
TRBV7-9	TRBJ2-7	.	TRBD1	TGTGCCAGCAGCTTAAGGGCAGGGGGAAAGGATATCGTCTACGAGCAGTACTTC	CASSLRAGGKDIVYEQYF
TRBV5-1	TRBJ2-7	.	TRBD1	TGCGCCAGCAGCTCGACAGGGATCTCCTACGAGCAGTACTTC	CASSSTGISYEQYF